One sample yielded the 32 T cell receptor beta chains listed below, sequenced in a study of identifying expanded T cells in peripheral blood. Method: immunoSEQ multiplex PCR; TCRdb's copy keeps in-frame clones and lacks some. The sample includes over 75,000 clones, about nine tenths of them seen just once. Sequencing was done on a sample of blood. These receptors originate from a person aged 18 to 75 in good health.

The CDR3 reads CASSPQGHQPQHF. The CDR3 nucleotides are TGTGCCAGCAGCCCGCAGGGGCATCAGCCCCAGCATTTT. This chain joins TRBV6-6 and TRBJ1-5; D might be TRBD1 (6 bases). This CDR3 is built from 13 residues. V gave up 6 bases and J gave up 5 bases, with 11 bases separating them. In germline, CDR1 is MNHNY, CDR2 SVGAGI (reference sequence).

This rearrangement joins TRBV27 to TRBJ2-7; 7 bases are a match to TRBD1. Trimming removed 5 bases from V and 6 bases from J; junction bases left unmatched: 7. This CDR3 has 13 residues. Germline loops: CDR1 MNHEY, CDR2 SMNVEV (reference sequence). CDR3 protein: CASSPSGTAEQYF. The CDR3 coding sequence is TGTGCCAGCAGTCCCTCCGGGACAGCCGAGCAGTACTTC.

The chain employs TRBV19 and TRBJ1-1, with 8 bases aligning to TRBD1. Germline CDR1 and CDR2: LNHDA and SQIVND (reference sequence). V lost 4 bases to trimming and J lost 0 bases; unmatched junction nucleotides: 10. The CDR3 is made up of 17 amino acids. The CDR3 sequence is CASSKGQGRMMNTEAFF. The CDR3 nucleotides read TGTGCCAGTAGTAAAGGACAGGGACGCATGATGAACACTGAAGCTTTCTTT.

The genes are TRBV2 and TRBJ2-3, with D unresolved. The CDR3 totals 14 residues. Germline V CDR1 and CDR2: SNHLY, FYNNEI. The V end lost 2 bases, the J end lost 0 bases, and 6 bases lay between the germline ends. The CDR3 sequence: CASSEKTSTDTQYF. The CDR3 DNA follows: TGTGCCAGCAGTGAAAAAACTAGCACAGATACGCAGTATTTT.

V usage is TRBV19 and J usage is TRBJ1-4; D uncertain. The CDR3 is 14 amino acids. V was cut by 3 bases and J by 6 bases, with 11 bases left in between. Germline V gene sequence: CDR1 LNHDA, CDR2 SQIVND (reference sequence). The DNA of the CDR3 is TGTGCCAGTAGTATTACACAAGTGGATGAAAAACTGTTTTTT. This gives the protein CASSITQVDEKLFF.

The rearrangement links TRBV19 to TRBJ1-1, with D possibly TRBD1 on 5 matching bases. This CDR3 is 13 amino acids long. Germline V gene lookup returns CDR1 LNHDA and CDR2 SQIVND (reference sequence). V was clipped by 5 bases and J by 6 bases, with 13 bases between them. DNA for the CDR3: TGTGCCAGTAGTCGAGGGGCAAGGCCTGAAGCTTTCTTT. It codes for CASSRGARPEAFF.

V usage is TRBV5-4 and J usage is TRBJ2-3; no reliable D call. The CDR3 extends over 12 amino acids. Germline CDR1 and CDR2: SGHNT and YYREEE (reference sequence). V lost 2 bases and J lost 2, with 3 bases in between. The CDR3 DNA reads TGTGCCAGCAGCTTAGTCACAGATACGCAGTATTTT. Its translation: CASSLVTDTQYF. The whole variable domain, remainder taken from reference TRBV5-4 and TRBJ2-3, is ETGVTQSPTHLIKTRGQQVTLRCSSQSGHNTVSWYQQALGQGPQFIFQYYREEENGRGNFPPRFSGLQFPNYSSELNVNALELDDSALYLCASSLVTDTQYFGPGTRLTVL.

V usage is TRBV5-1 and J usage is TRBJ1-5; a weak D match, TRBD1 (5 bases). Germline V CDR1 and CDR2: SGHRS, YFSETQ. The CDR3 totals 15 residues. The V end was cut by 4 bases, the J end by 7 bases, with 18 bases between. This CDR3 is CASSPTGGDGQPQHF. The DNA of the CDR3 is TGCGCCAGCAGCCCCACCGGGGGGGACGGGCAGCCCCAGCATTTT. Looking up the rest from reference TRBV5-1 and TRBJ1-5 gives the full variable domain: KAGVTQTPRYLIKTRGQQVTLSCSPISGHRSVSWYQQTPGQGLQFLFEYFSETQRNKGNFPGRFSGRQFSNSRSEMNVSTLELGDSALYLCASSPTGGDGQPQHFGDGTRLSIL.

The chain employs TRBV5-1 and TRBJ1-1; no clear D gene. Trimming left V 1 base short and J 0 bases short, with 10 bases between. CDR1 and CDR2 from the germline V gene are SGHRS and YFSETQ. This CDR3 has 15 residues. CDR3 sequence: CASSLQNPMNTEAFF. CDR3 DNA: TGCGCCAGCAGCTTGCAGAATCCGATGAACACTGAAGCTTTCTTT.

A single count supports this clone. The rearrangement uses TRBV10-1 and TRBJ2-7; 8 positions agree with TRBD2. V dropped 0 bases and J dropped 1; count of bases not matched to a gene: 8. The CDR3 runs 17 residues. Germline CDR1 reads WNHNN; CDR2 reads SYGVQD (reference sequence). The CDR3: CASSESVSASGSYEQYF. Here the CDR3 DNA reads TGCGCCAGCAGTGAGTCTGTTTCGGCTAGCGGGTCCTACGAGCAGTACTTC.

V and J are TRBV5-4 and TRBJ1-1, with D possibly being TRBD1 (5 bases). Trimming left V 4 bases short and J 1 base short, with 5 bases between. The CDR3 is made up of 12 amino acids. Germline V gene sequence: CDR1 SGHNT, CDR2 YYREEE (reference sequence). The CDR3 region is CASSGQNTEAFF. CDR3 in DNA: TGTGCCAGCAGCGGACAGAACACTGAAGCTTTCTTT. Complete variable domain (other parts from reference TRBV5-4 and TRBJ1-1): ETGVTQSPTHLIKTRGQQVTLRCSSQSGHNTVSWYQQALGQGPQFIFQYYREEENGRGNFPPRFSGLQFPNYSSELNVNALELDDSALYLCASSGQNTEAFFGQGTRLTVV.

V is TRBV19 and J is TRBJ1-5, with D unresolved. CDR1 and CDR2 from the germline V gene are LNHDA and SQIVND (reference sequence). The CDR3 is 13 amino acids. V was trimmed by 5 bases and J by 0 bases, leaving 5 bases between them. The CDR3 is CASSGDSNQPQHF. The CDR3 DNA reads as TGTGCCAGTAGTGGGGATAGCAATCAGCCCCAGCATTTT.

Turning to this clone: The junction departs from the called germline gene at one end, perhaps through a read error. CDR3 sequence reads: CAWSGPRTGGYVF. CDR3 bases: TGTGCCTGGAGTGGCCCGAGGACAGGGGGCTATGTCTTC. V usage is TRBV30 and J usage is TRBJ2-1, with 11 bases matching TRBD1. The germline gives CDR1 GTSNPN, CDR2 SVGIG (reference sequence). The CDR3 contains 13 residues.

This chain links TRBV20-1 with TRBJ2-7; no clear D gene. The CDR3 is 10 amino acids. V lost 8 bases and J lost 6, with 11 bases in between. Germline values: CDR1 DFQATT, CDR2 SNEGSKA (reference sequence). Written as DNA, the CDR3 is TGCAGTTTTGGTTTCGCCGAGCAGTACTTC. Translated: CSFGFAEQYF.

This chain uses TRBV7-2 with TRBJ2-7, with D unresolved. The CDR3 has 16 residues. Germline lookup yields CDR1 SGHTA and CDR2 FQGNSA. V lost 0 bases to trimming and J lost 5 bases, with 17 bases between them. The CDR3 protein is CASSLAPQAKNDEQYF. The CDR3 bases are TGTGCCAGCAGCTTAGCCCCGCAGGCTAAAAACGACGAGCAGTACTTC.

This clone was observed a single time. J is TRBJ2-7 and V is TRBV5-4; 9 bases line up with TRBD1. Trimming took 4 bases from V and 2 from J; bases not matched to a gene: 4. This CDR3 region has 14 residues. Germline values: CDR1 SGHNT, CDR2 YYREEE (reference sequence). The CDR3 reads CASSPGQGAYEQYF. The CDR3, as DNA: TGTGCCAGCAGCCCGGGACAGGGCGCCTACGAGCAGTACTTC.

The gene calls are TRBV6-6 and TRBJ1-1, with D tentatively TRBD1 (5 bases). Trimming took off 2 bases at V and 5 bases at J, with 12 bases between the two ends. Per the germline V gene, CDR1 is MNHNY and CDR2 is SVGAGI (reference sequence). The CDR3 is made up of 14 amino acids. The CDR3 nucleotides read TGTGCCAGCAGTTACGGGGGAGTGGGAACTGAAGCTTTCTTT. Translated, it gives CASSYGGVGTEAFF.

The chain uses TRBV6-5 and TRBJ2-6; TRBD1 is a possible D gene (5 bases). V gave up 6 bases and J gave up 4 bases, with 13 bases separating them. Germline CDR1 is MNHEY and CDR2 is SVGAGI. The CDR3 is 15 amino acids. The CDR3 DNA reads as TGTGCCAGCAGACCAGGGCCCGGGGGGGCCAACGTCCTGACTTTC. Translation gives CASRPGPGGANVLTF.

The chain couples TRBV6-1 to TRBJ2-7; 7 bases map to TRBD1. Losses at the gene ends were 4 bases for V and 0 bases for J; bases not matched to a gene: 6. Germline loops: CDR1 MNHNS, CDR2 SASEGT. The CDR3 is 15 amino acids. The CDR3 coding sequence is TGTGCCAGCAGTGCCAGGGACAGCAGCTCCTACGAGCAGTACTTC. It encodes CASSARDSSSYEQYF.

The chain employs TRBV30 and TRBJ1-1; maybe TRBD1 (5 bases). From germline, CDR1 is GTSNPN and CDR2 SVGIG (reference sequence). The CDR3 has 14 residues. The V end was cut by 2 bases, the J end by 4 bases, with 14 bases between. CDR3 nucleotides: TGTGCCTGGAGTTTAAGAGGGGTGGGCACTGAAGCTTTCTTT. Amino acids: CAWSLRGVGTEAFF.

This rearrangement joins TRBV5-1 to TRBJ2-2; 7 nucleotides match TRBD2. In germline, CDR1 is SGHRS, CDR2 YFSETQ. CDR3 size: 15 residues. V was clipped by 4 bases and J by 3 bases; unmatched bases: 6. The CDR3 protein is CASSHFAGDTGELFF. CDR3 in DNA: TGCGCCAGCAGCCACTTTGCGGGGGACACCGGGGAGCTGTTTTTT.

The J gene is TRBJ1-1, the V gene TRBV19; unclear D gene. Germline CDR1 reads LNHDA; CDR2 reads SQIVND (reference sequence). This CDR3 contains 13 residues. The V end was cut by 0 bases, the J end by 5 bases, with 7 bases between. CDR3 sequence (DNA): TGTGCCAGTAGTATAGATGGGCAGACTGAAGCTTTCTTT. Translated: CASSIDGQTEAFF.

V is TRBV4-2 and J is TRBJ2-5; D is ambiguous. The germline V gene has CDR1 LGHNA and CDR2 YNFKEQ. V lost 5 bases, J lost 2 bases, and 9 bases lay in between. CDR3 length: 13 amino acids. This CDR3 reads CASSLFAQETQYF. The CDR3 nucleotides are TGTGCCAGCAGCTTGTTTGCTCAAGAGACCCAGTACTTC.

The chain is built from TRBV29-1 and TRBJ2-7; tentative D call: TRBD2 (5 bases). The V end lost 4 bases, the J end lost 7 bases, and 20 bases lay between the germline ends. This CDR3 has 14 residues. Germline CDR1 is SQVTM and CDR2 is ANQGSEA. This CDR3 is CSVGRASGGEEQYF. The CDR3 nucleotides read TGCAGCGTTGGTCGGGCCTCCGGAGGTGAAGAGCAGTACTTC.

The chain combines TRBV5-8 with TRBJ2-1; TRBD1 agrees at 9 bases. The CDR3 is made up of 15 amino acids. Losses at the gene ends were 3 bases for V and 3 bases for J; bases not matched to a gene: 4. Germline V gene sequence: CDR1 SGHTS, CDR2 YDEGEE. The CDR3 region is CASSWRDRDYNEQFF. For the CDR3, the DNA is TGTGCCAGCAGCTGGCGGGACAGGGACTACAATGAGCAGTTCTTC.

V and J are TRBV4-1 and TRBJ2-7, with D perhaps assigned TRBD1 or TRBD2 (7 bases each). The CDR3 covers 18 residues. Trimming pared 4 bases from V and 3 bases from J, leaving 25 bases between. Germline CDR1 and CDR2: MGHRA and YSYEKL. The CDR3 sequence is CASSPHLRGGGSNYEQYF. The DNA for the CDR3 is TGCGCCAGCAGCCCCCACCTAAGGGGAGGGGGCTCGAACTACGAGCAGTACTTC.

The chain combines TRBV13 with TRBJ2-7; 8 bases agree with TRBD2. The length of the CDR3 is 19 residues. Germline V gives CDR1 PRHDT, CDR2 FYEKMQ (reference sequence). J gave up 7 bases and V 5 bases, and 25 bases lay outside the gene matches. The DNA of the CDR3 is TGTGCCAGCAGCCCCCTACGGCGGGAGGACGTGGGACCGCGTAAAGAGCAGTACTTC. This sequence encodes CASSPLRREDVGPRKEQYF.

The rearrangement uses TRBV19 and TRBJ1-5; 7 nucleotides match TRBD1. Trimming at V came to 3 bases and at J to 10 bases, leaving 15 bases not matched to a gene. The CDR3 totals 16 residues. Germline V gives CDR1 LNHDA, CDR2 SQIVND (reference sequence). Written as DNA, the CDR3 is TGTGCCAGTAGTATCCAACCTCGACAGGGTCGAAGACCCCAGCATTTT. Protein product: CASSIQPRQGRRPQHF.

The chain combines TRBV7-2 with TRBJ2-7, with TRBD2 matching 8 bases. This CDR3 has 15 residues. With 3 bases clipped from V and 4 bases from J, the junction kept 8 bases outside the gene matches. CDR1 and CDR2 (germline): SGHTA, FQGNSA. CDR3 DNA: TGTGCCAGCAGCTTTACCGGGACTAGTTCGTACGAGCAGTACTTC. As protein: CASSFTGTSSYEQYF.

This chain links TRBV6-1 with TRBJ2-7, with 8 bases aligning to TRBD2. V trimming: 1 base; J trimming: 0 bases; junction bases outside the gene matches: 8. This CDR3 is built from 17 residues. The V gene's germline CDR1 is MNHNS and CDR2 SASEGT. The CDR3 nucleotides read TGTGCCAGCAGTGAAGAAGGGATTACTAGCGGCTCCTACGAGCAGTACTTC. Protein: CASSEEGITSGSYEQYF.

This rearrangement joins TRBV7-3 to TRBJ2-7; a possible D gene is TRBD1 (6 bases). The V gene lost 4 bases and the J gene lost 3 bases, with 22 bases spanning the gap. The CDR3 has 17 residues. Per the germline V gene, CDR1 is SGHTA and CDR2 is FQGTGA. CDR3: CASSSIPGHPEIYEQYF. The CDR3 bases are TGTGCCAGCAGCTCAATTCCGGGACACCCTGAAATCTACGAGCAGTACTTC. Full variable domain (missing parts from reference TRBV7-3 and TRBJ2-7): GAGVSQTPSNKVTEKGKYVELRCDPISGHTALYWYRQSLGQGPEFLIYFQGTGAADDSGLPNDRFFAVRPEGSVSTLKIQRTERGDSAVYLCASSSIPGHPEIYEQYFGPGTRLTVT.

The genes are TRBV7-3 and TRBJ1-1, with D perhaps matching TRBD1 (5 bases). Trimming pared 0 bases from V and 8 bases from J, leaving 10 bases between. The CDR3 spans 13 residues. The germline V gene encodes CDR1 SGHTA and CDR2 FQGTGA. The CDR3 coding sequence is TGTGCCAGCAGCTTAACGGTGACAGACGAAGCTTTCTTT. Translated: CASSLTVTDEAFF.